The T cell receptor beta chain described here comes from a study of T cell responses to AZD1222 COVID-19 vaccine. Whole-study results and caveats: Regions 160-218 and 743-854 dominated among vaccine-associated CD4 TCRs spanning spike. Every sample of the repertoires postdated the peak T cell response.

Second-dose groups at about 4 or about 12 weeks were pooled. A note on this clone: Its target is not known.

V lost 2 bases and J lost 0, with 8 bases in between. CDR1 is LGHNA and CDR2 is YSLEER in the germline V gene. The CDR3 has 15 amino acids. Profiled with immunoSEQ multiplex PCR; TCRdb holds only in-frame clones, not every one. The sample has around 100,000 clones; 88% are singletons. The TCR was taken from an adult who received the AZD1222 COVID-19 vaccine. The sequenced sample was peripheral blood, obtained 28 days after the second AZD1222 dose. The J gene is TRBJ1-5, the V gene TRBV4-3; unclear D gene. Written as DNA, the CDR3 is TGCGCCAGCAGCCAACGGCCGGATAGCAATCAGCCCCAGCATTTT. It yields the protein CASSQRPDSNQPQHF.